This TCR beta chain came from a study of OX40 agonist ivuxolimab in advanced cancers. About the research overall: Across the patients, intravenous ivuxolimab was delivered every 2 weeks at 0.01 to 10 mg/kg. The dose-escalation cohort was over 65% male, with a mean age of around 60 years, ranging about 23 to 80.

Exclusion of a patient followed from autoimmune disease history or systemic immunosuppression. This CDR3 region has 15 residues. Germline CDR1 reads LNHDA; CDR2 reads SQIVND (reference sequence). V shed 5 bases and J 4 bases; nucleotides not matched to a gene: 5. Some clones are missing from TCRdb's copy, which holds only in-frame ones; the method was immunoSEQ multiplex PCR. The sample lists under 90,000 clones, about 93% seen once, with 0.25% to 0.35% in the top ten. Notes on the study in general: Dosing at 0.1 to 3.0 mg/kg was accompanied by clonal expansion of CD4+ and CD8+ blood T cells by week 6.

On this clone itself: The antigen is not known.

The sample in question was CD4+ or CD8+ T cells sorted from blood, obtained in a trial of the OX40 agonist ivuxolimab. The TCR originated in an adult with an advanced solid tumor such as melanoma, head and neck, liver or kidney cancer. The V call is TRBV19, the J call TRBJ2-7; the match to TRBD2 covers 13 bases. In DNA, the CDR3 is TGTGCCAGTAGTGCCGGACTAGCGGGAGTATACGAGCAGTACTTC. It codes for CASSAGLAGVYEQYF.